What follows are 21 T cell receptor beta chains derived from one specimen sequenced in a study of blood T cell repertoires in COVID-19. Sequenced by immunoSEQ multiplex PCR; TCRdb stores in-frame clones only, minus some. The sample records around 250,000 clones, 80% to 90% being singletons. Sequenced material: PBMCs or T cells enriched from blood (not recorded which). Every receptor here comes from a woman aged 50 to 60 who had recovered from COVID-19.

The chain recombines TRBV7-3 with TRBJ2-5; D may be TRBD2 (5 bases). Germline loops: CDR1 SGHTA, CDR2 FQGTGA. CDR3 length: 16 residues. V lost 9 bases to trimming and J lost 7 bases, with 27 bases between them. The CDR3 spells CASPAFSLPRGGTQYF. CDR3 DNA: TGTGCCAGTCCAGCTTTTTCACTCCCCCGAGGAGGGACCCAGTACTTC.

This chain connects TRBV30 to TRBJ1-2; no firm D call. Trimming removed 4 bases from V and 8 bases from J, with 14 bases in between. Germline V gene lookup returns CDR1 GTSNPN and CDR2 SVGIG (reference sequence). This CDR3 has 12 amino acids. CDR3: CAWTPGPWGYTF. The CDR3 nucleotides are TGTGCCTGGACCCCAGGTCCCTGGGGCTACACCTTC. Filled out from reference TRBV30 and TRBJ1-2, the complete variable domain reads SQTIHQWPATLVQPVGSPLSLECTVEGTSNPNLYWYRQAAGRGLQLLFYSVGIGQISSEVPQNLSASRPQDRQFILSSKKLLLSDSGFYLCAWTPGPWGYTFGSGTRLTVV.

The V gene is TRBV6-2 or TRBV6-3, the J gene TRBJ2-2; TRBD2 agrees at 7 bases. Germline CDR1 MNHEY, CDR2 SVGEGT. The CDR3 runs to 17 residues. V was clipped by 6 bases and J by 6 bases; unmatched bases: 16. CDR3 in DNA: TGTGCCAGCAGCCCTCTCCTAGGGCGGGAGACCTCCGGGGAGCTGTTTTTT. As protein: CASSPLLGRETSGELFF.

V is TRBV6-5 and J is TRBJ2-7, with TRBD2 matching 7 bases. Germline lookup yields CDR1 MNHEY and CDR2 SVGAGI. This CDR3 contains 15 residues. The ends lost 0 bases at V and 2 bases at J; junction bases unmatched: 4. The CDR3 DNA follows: TGTGCCAGCAGTTACTCTGCGGGAGAGACCTACGAGCAGTACTTC. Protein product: CASSYSAGETYEQYF.

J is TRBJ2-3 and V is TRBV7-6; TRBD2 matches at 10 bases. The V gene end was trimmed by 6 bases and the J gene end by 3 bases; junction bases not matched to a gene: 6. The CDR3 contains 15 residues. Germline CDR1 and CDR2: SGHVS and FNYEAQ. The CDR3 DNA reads TGTGCCAGCAGTCCGACTAGCGGGTTAACAGATACGCAGTATTTT. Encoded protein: CASSPTSGLTDTQYF.

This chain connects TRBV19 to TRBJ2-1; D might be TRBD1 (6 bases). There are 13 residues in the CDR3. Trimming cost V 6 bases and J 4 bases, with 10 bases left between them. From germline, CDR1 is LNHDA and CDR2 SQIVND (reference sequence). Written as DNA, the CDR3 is TGTGCCAGTAGAGAGACAGGTTACAATGAGCAGTTCTTC. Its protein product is CASRETGYNEQFF.

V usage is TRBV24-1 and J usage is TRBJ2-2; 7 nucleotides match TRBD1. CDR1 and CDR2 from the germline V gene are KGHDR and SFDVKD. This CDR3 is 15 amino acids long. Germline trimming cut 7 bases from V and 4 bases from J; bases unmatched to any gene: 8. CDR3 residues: CATSEQGFGTGELFF. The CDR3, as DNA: TGTGCCACCAGCGAACAGGGGTTCGGCACCGGGGAGCTGTTTTTT.

The CDR3 here is CASSQDLRAQAFF. The CDR3, as DNA: TGTGCCAGCAGCCAAGATCTCAGGGCTCAAGCTTTCTTT. V usage is TRBV3-1 (or the pseudogene TRBV3-2) and J usage is TRBJ1-1; possibly TRBD1 for D (5 bases). Germline V CDR1 and CDR2: LGHDT, YNNKEL (reference sequence). Trimming left V 0 bases short and J 9 bases short, with 11 bases between. This CDR3 is built from 13 residues.

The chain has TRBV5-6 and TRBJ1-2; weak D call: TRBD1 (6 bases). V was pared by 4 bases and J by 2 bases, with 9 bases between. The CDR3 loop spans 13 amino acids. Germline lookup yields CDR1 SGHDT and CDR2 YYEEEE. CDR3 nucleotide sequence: TGTGCCAGCAGCCCGGACAGAAACTATGGCTACACCTTC. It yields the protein CASSPDRNYGYTF.

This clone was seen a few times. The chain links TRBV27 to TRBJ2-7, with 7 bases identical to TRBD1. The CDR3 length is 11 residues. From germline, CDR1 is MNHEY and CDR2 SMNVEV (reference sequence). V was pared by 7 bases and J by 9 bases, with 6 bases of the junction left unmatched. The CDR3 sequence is CASTRDSRQYF. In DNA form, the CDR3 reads TGTGCCAGCACCCGGGACAGTAGGCAGTACTTC.

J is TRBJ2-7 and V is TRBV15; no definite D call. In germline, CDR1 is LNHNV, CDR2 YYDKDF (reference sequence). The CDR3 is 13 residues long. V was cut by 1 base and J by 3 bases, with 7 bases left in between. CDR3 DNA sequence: TGTGCCACCAGCAGAGGAGCAGGCTACGAGCAGTACTTC. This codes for CATSRGAGYEQYF.

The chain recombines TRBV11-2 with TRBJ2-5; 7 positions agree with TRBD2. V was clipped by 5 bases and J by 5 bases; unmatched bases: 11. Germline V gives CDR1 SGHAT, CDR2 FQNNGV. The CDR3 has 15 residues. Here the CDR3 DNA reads TGTGCCAGCAGCCCCGGGAGCGGGAAGGGTGAGACCCAGTACTTC. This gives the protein CASSPGSGKGETQYF.

DNA of the CDR3: TGTGCCAGCAGCAAGGGACAGGGAGTCTACAATGAGCAGTTCTTC. Its translation: CASSKGQGVYNEQFF. The chain has TRBV5-4 and TRBJ2-1; 9 nucleotides match TRBD1. Germline values: CDR1 SGHNT, CDR2 YYREEE (reference sequence). Trimming removed 4 bases from V and 3 bases from J; junction bases left unmatched: 5. The CDR3 has 15 amino acids. Full variable domain (missing parts from reference TRBV5-4 and TRBJ2-1): ETGVTQSPTHLIKTRGQQVTLRCSSQSGHNTVSWYQQALGQGPQFIFQYYREEENGRGNFPPRFSGLQFPNYSSELNVNALELDDSALYLCASSKGQGVYNEQFFGPGTRLTVL.

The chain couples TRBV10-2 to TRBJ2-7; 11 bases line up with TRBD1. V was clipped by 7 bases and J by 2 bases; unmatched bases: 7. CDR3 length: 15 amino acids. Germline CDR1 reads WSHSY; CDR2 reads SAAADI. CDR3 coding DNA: TGCGCCAGCATGGGGAAGGGACAGGGGGCCTACGAGCAGTACTTC. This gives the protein CASMGKGQGAYEQYF.

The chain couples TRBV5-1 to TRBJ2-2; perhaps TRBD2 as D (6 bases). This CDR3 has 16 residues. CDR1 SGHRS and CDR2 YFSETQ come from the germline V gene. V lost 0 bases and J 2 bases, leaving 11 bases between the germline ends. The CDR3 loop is CASSLEGRTNTGELFF. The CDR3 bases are TGCGCCAGCAGCTTGGAGGGGAGGACTAACACCGGGGAGCTGTTTTTT. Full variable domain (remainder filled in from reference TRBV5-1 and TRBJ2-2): KAGVTQTPRYLIKTRGQQVTLSCSPISGHRSVSWYQQTPGQGLQFLFEYFSETQRNKGNFPGRFSGRQFSNSRSEMNVSTLELGDSALYLCASSLEGRTNTGELFFGEGSRLTVL.

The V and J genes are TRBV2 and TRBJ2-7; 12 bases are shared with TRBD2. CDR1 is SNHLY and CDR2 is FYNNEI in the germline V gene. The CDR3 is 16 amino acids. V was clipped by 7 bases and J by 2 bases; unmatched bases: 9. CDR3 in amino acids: CASTGLAGPFTYEQYF. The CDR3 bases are TGTGCCAGCACGGGACTAGCGGGTCCTTTTACCTACGAGCAGTACTTC.

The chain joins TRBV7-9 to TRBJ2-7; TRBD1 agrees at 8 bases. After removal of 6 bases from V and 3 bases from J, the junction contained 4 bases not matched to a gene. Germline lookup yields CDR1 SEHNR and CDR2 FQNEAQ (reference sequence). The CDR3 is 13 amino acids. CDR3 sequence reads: CASSRDRNYEQYF. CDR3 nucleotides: TGTGCCAGCAGTAGGGACAGGAACTACGAGCAGTACTTC.

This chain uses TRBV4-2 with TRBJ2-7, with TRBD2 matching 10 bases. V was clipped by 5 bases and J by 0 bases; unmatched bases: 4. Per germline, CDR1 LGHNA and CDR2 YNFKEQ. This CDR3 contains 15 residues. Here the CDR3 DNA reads TGTGCCAGCAGCTGGGGGACTAGCGTCTCCTACGAGCAGTACTTC. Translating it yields CASSWGTSVSYEQYF.

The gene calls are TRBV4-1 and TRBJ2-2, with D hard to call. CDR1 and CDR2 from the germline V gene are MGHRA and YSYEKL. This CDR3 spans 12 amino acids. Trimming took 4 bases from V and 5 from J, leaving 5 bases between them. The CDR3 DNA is TGCGCCAGCAGCCTAAAAACCGGGGAGCTGTTTTTT. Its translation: CASSLKTGELFF.

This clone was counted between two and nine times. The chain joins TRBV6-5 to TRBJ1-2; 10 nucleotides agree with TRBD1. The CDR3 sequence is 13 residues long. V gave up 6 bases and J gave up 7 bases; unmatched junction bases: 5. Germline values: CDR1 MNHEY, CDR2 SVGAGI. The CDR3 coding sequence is TGTGCCAGCAGACTTAGGACAGGGGGTGGCTACACCTTC. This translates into CASRLRTGGGYTF.

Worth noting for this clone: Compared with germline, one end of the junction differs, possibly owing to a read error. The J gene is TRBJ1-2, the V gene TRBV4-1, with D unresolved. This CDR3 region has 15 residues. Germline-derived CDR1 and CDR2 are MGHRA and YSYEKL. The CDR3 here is CASSQGKTGFIGPFF. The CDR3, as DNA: TGCGCCAGCAGCCAAGGAAAGACGGGGTTCATTGGGCCTTTCTTC.